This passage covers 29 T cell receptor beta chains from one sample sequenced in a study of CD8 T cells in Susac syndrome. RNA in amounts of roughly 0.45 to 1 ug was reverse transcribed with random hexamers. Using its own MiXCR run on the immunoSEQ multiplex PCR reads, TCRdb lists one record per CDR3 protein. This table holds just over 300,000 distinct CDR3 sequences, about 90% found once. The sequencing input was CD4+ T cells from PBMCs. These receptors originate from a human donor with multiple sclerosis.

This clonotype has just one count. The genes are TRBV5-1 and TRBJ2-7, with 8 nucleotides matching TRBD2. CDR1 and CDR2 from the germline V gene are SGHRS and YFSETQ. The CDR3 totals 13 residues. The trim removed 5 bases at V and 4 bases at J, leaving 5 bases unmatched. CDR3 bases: TGCGCCAGCAGAGCTAGCGGGTTGTACGAGCAGTACTTC. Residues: CASRASGLYEQYF.

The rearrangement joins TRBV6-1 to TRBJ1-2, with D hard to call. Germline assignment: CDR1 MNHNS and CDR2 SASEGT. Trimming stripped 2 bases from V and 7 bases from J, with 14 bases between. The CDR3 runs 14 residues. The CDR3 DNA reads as TGTGCCAGCAGTGAACAGGTTCTTCCGGGTGGCTACACCTTC. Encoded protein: CASSEQVLPGGYTF.

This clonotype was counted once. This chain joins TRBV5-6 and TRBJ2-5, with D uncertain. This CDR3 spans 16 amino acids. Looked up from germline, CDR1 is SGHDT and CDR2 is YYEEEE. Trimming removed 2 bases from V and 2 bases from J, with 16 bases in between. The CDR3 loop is CASSLLTSAPQETQYF. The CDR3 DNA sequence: TGTGCCAGCAGCTTACTGACATCTGCTCCGCAAGAGACCCAGTACTTC.

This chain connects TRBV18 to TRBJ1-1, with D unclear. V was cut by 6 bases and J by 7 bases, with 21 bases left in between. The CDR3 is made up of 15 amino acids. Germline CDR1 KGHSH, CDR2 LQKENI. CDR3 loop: CASSSLPTTTHEAFF. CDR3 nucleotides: TGTGCCAGCTCCTCCCTTCCAACGACAACTCATGAAGCTTTCTTT.

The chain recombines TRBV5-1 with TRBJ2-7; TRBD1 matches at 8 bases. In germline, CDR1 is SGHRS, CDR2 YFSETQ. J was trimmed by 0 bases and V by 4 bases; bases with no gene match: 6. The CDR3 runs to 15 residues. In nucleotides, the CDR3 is TGCGCCAGCAGCATATTACAGGGGGTCTCCTACGAGCAGTACTTC. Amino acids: CASSILQGVSYEQYF.

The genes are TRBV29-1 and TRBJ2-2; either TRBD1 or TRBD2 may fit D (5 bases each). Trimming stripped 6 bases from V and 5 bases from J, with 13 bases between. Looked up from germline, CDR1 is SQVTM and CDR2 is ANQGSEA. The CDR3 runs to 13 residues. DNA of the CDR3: TGCAGCGTCATTCGGGGACCTACCGGGGAGCTGTTTTTT. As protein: CSVIRGPTGELFF.

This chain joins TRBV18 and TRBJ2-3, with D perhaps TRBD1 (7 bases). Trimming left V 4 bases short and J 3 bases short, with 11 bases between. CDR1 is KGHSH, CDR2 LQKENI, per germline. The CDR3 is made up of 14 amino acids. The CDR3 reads CASSRGTATDTQYF. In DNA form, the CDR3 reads TGTGCCAGCTCACGCGGGACAGCGACAGATACGCAGTATTTT.

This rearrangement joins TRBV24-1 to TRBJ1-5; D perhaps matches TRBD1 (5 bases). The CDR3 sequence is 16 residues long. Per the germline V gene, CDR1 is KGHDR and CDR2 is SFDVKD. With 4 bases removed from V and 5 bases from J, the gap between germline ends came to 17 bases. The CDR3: CATSDPAAGPYQPQHF. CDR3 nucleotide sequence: TGTGCCACCAGTGACCCTGCAGCAGGGCCCTATCAGCCCCAGCATTTT.

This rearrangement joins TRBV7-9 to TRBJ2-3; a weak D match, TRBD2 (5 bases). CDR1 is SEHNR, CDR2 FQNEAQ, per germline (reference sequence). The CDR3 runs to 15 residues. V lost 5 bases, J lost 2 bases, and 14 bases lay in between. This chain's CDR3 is CASSLGRTVTDTQYF. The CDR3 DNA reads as TGTGCCAGCAGCCTGGGGAGAACTGTCACAGATACGCAGTATTTT.

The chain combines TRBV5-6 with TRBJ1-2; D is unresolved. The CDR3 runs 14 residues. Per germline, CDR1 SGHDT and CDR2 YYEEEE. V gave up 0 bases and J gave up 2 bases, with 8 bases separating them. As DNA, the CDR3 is TGTGCCAGCAGCTTGGACGGATGGAACTATGGCTACACCTTC. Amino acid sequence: CASSLDGWNYGYTF. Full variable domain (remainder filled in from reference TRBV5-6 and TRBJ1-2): DAGVTQSPTHLIKTRGQQVTLRCSPKSGHDTVSWYQQALGQGPQFIFQYYEEEERQRGNFPDRFSGHQFPNYSSELNVNALLLGDSALYLCASSLDGWNYGYTFGSGTRLTVV.

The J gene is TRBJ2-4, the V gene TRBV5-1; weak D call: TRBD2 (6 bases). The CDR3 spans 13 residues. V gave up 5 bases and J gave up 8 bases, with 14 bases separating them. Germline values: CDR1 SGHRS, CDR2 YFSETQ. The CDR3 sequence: CASRFPGEDIQYF. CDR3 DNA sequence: TGCGCCAGCAGATTTCCGGGGGAGGACATTCAGTACTTC.

The CDR3 sequence: CASSPIRSYEQYF. CDR3 coding DNA: TGTGCCAGTAGTCCGATTCGCTCCTACGAGCAGTACTTC. The chain couples TRBV19 to TRBJ2-7; D remains unclear. The CDR3 is 13 residues long. In germline, CDR1 is LNHDA, CDR2 SQIVND (reference sequence). Trimming cost V 5 bases and J 0 bases, with 8 bases left between them.

The CDR3 here is CASSPARGTEAFF. Written as DNA, the CDR3 is TGTGCCAGCAGTCCCGCAAGGGGGACCGAAGCTTTCTTT. The gene calls are TRBV6-6 and TRBJ1-1; TRBD1 might be the D (6 bases). V lost 5 bases and J lost 8, with 15 bases in between. The CDR3 totals 13 residues. CDR1 and CDR2 from the germline V gene are MNHNY and SVGAGI (reference sequence).

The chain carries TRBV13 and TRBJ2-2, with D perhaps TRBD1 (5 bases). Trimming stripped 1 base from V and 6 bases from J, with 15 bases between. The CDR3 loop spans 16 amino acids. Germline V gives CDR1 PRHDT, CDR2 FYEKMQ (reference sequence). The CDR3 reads CASSLARSGYPGELFF. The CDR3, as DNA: TGTGCCAGCAGCTTAGCCCGATCAGGGTATCCCGGGGAGCTGTTTTTT.

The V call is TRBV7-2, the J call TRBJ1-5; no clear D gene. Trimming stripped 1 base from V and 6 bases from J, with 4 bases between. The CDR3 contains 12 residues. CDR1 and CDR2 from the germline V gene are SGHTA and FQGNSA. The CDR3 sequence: CASSLVSQPQHF. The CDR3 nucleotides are TGTGCCAGCAGCTTAGTCAGTCAGCCCCAGCATTTT.

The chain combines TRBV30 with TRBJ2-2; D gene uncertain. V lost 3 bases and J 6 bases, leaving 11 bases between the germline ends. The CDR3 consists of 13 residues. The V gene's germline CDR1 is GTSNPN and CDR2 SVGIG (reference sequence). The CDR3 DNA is TGTGCCTGGAGACGGACGACGGCCGGGGAGCTGTTTTTT. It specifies CAWRRTTAGELFF. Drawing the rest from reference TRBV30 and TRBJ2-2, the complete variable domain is SQTIHQWPATLVQPVGSPLSLECTVEGTSNPNLYWYRQAAGRGLQLLFYSVGIGQISSEVPQNLSASRPQDRQFILSSKKLLLSDSGFYLCAWRRTTAGELFFGEGSRLTVL.

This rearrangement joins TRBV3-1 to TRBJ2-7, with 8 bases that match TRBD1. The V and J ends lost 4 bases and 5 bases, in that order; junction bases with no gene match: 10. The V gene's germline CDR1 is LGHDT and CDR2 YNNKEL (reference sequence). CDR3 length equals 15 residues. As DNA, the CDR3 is TGTGCCAGCAGCCTCCTAGGACAGGGTGACGACGAGCAGTACTTC. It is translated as CASSLLGQGDDEQYF.

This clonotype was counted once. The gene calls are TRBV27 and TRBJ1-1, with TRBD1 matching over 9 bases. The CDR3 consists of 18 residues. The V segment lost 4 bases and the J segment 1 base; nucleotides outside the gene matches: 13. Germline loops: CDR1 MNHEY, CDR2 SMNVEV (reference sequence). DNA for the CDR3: TGTGCCAGCAGTTGGACAACAGGGGGCGGTTTGAAGAACACTGAAGCTTTCTTT. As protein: CASSWTTGGGLKNTEAFF.

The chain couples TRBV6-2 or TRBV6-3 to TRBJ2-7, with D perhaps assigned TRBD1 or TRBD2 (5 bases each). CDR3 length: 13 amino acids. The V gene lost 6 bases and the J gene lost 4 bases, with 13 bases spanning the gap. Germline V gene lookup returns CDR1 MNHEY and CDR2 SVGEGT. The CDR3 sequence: CASRTGTVYEQYF. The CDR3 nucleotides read TGTGCCAGCAGAACCGGGACCGTTTACGAGCAGTACTTC.

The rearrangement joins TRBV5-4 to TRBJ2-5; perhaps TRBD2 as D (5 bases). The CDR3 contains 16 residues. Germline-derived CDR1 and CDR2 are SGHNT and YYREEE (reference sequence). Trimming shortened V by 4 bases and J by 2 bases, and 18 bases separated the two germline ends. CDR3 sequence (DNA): TGTGCCAGCAGCCCAAATTCTGGATCGGGGCAAGAGACCCAGTACTTC. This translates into CASSPNSGSGQETQYF.

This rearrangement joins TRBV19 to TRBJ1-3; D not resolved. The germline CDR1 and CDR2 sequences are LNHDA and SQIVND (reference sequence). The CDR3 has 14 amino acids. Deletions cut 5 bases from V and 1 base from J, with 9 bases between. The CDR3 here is CASSPTKSGNTIYF. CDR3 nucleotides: TGTGCCAGTAGTCCCACTAAATCTGGAAACACCATATATTTT.

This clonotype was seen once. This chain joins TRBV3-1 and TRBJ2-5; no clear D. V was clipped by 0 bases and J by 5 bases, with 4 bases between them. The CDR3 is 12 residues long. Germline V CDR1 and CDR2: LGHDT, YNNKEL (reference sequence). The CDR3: CASSQDTETQYF. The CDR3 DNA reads TGTGCCAGCAGCCAAGATACGGAGACCCAGTACTTC.

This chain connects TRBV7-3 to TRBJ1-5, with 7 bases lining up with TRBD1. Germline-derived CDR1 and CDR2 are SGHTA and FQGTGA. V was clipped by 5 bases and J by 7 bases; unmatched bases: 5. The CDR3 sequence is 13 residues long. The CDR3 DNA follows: TGTGCCAGCAGCCAAGACAGGGACCAGCCCCAGCATTTT. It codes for CASSQDRDQPQHF.

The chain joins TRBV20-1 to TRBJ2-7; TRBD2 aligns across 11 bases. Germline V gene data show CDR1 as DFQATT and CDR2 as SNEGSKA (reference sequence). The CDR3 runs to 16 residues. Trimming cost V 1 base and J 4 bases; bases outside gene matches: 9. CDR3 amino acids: CSARGTPGLADYEQYF. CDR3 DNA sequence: TGCAGTGCTAGAGGTACCCCGGGACTAGCGGATTACGAGCAGTACTTC.

CDR3 nucleotide sequence: TGCAGTGCTCGTAGGACTAGCGGGAGAATTGAAGAGACCCAGTACTTC. This encodes CSARRTSGRIEETQYF. The chain combines TRBV20-1 with TRBJ2-5, with 13 positions matching TRBD2. CDR3 length: 16 residues. Trimming cost V 5 bases and J 3 bases; bases outside gene matches: 9. The germline V gene encodes CDR1 DFQATT and CDR2 SNEGSKA (reference sequence).

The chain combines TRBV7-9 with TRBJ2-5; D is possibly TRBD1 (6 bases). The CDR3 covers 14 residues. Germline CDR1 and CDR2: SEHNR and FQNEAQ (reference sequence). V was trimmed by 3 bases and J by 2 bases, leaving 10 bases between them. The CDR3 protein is CASSFWTDQETQYF. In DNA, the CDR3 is TGTGCCAGCAGCTTCTGGACAGATCAAGAGACCCAGTACTTC.

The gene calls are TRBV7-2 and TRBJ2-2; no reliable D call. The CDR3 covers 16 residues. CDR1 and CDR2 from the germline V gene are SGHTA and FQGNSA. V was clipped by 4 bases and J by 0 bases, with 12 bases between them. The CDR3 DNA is TGTGCCAGCAGCTCCCCCGGTTACCCGAACACCGGGGAGCTGTTTTTT. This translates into CASSSPGYPNTGELFF.

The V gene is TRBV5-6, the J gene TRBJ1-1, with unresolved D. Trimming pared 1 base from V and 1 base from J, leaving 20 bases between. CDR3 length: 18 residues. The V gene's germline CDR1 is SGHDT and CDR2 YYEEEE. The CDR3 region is CASSLFSRTATPNTEAFF. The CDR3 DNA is TGTGCCAGCAGCTTGTTCTCTCGGACGGCGACACCGAACACTGAAGCTTTCTTT.

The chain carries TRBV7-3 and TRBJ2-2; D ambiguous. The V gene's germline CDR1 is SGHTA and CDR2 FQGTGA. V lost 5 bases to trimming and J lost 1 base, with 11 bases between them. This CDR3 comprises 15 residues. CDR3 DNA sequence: TGTGCCAGCAGCCTCGGTAGTAGGAACACCGGGGAGCTGTTTTTT. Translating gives CASSLGSRNTGELFF.